The entry below gives a single T cell receptor beta chain sequence along with its context. The study recruited people aged roughly 18 to 95 years across roughly 25 US areas. The sample is drawn from a study of blood T cell repertoires in COVID-19. Study information: The cDNA or gDNA used as material had been derived from T cells, B-cell-depleted T cells, or PBMCs.

Original processing notes: Cell counts per sample came from amplifying reference gene primers. Assay: immunoSEQ multiplex PCR; the TCRdb copy retains only in-frame clones and omits some. V, J and clone size reflect that table, while D and trimming were determined from the DNA. This sample has about 190,000 clones; roughly 83% occur once, and the top ten carry roughly 3.2%. This CDR3 region has 15 residues. Trimming took 2 bases from V and 5 from J; bases not matched to a gene: 6. The germline CDR1 and CDR2 sequences are SGHNT and YYREEE (reference sequence). Sequencing was carried out using PBMCs or T cells enriched from blood (not recorded which). This TCR derives from a young woman who had recovered from COVID-19. The V and J genes are TRBV5-4 and TRBJ2-1, with 8 bases identical to TRBD2. For the CDR3, the DNA is TGTGCCAGCAGCTTCTCCCGGACTAGCCACAATGAGCAGTTCTTC. Protein product: CASSFSRTSHNEQFF.